What follows describes a single T cell receptor (beta chain). What it binds is not known. Trimming removed 8 bases from V and 0 bases from J, with 10 bases in between. This CDR3 has 14 amino acids. CDR1 is MGHDK, CDR2 SYGVNS, per germline. The entry originates in a study of identical twins. Notes on the study in general: While abundant cord blood beta clonotypes carried fewer insertions, memory repertoires showed no such pattern. Where out-of-frame alpha sequences were twin-shared, they showed excess low generation probability.

TCRdb itself ran the 5' RACE reads through MiXCR, one entry per CDR3 protein. The table lists 1.5 million to 2 million distinct CDR3 sequences, around 33% of them singletons. The receptor was isolated from a newborn girl in good health. Sample: cord blood. The chain combines TRBV25-1 with TRBJ2-2; tentative D call: TRBD1 (5 bases). DNA of the CDR3: TGTGCCAGCGCCAAGGGGCCGAACACCGGGGAGCTGTTTTTT. This gives the protein CASAKGPNTGELFF.